Following are 19 T cell receptor beta chains from one sample sequenced in a study of blood T cell repertoires in COVID-19. Only in-frame clones appear in the TCRdb table, and some are missing; sequencing was by immunoSEQ multiplex PCR. The table lists tens of thousands of clones, roughly four fifths of them singletons. Material for sequencing was peripheral blood. The receptor source for this set is a man aged 60-69 years with acute or convalescent COVID-19.

This chain's CDR3 is CASSYSVGGNYGYTF. CDR3 DNA sequence: TGTGCCAGCAGTTACTCGGTGGGAGGGAACTATGGCTACACCTTC. V and J are TRBV6-5 and TRBJ1-2; the D is unclear. V lost 0 bases and J lost 2, with 10 bases in between. CDR1 MNHEY and CDR2 SVGAGI come from the germline V gene. This CDR3 has 15 amino acids.

The V gene is TRBV18, the J gene TRBJ1-6, with no clear D. Germline CDR1 and CDR2: KGHSH and LQKENI. The CDR3 covers 16 residues. Deletions cut 0 bases from V and 10 bases from J, with 16 bases between. The CDR3 nucleotides read TGTGCCAGCTCACCACCTTCCCGCCTTGGGAGCTCACCCCTCCACTTT. Protein: CASSPPSRLGSSPLHF.

The chain has TRBV30 and TRBJ2-1; 9 bases line up with TRBD1. CDR1 and CDR2 from the germline V gene are GTSNPN and SVGIG (reference sequence). There are 13 residues in the CDR3. Germline trimming cut 1 base from V and 9 bases from J; bases unmatched to any gene: 4. CDR3 sequence reads: CAWSDRGRGEQFF. The CDR3 DNA is TGTGCCTGGAGTGACAGGGGGCGCGGTGAGCAGTTCTTC.

The chain employs TRBV19 and TRBJ2-1; possible D gene TRBD2, 6 bases. Per the germline V gene, CDR1 is LNHDA and CDR2 is SQIVND (reference sequence). V gave up 5 bases and J gave up 6 bases, with 11 bases separating them. The CDR3 has 13 amino acids. The CDR3 DNA is TGTGCCAGTAGTGCGGTGCGGGGCAATGAGCAGTTCTTC. As protein: CASSAVRGNEQFF.

CDR3 sequence (DNA): TGTGCCAGTAGCAAAGAACGCAGGGGGACTGAAGCTTTCTTT. This encodes CASSKERRGTEAFF. The genes are TRBV19 and TRBJ1-1, with TRBD1 identical over 7 bases. The CDR3 runs to 14 residues. Trimming at V came to 6 bases and at J to 5 bases, leaving 9 bases not matched to a gene. The germline gives CDR1 LNHDA, CDR2 SQIVND (reference sequence).

The V gene is TRBV7-2, the J gene TRBJ1-5, with unresolved D. Trimming took off 2 bases at V and 2 bases at J, with 10 bases between the two ends. The CDR3 consists of 15 residues. The germline V gene has CDR1 SGHTA and CDR2 FQGNSA. The CDR3 spells CASSLQVEGNQPQHF. As DNA, the CDR3 is TGTGCCAGCAGCTTACAAGTGGAGGGCAATCAGCCCCAGCATTTT.

This chain joins TRBV11-2 and TRBJ1-1, with 9 bases aligning to TRBD1. From germline, CDR1 is SGHAT and CDR2 FQNNGV. V shed 1 base, J shed 4 bases, and the junction held 1 base outside the gene matches. This CDR3 is 14 amino acids long. This CDR3 is CASSLAQGATEAFF. The CDR3 bases are TGTGCCAGCAGCTTAGCACAGGGGGCCACTGAAGCTTTCTTT.

The sample holds a few counts of this clone. The chain employs TRBV5-6 and TRBJ2-7; D not resolved. This CDR3 contains 13 residues. Per the germline V gene, CDR1 is SGHDT and CDR2 is YYEEEE. V lost 4 bases and J lost 2, with 10 bases in between. DNA of the CDR3: TGTGCCAGCAGCCCCAGGCAAACCTACGAGCAGTACTTC. Translation gives CASSPRQTYEQYF.

The chain carries TRBV20-1 and TRBJ1-1, with 7 bases fitting TRBD1. CDR1 DFQATT and CDR2 SNEGSKA come from the germline V gene (reference sequence). This CDR3 has 11 amino acids. V lost 3 bases, J lost 10 bases, and 5 bases stayed unmatched. CDR3 sequence reads: CSASPGQRAFF. The DNA for the CDR3 is TGCAGTGCTAGTCCGGGACAGAGAGCTTTCTTT.

V is TRBV29-1 and J is TRBJ2-1; a possible D gene is TRBD1 (5 bases). The V end was cut by 4 bases, the J end by 3 bases, with 13 bases between. This CDR3 has 14 residues. The germline V gene has CDR1 SQVTM and CDR2 ANQGSEA. In DNA, the CDR3 is TGCAGCGTTGTCCCCAGGGCACGCTACAATGAGCAGTTCTTC. This sequence encodes CSVVPRARYNEQFF.

The chain uses TRBV30 and TRBJ1-4, with a tentative D call TRBD1 (5 bases). Germline CDR1 reads GTSNPN; CDR2 reads SVGIG (reference sequence). The CDR3 has 15 residues. Trimming shortened V by 0 bases and J by 4 bases, and 12 bases separated the two germline ends. CDR3 loop: CAWSVRGQVNEKLFF. The CDR3 coding sequence is TGTGCCTGGAGTGTACGTGGACAAGTTAATGAAAAACTGTTTTTT.

This chain links TRBV6-5 with TRBJ1-6, with a tentative D call TRBD1 (6 bases). Germline CDR1 and CDR2: MNHEY and SVGAGI. This CDR3 is built from 15 residues. Between the trimmed V and J ends, which lost 2 bases and 7 bases, there was a span of 12 bases. CDR3 coding DNA: TGTGCCAGCAGTTACGGACAGTTGGGGAATTCACCCCTCCACTTT. Amino acids: CASSYGQLGNSPLHF.

This sequence joins TRBV11-2 and TRBJ2-3; TRBD2 matches 7 bases. V lost 3 bases, J lost 2 bases, and 8 bases stayed unmatched. Germline loops: CDR1 SGHAT, CDR2 FQNNGV. CDR3 length: 16 amino acids. In DNA, the CDR3 is TGTGCCAGCAGCTTGGGCGGGGGACGAGACACAGATACGCAGTATTTT. Its translation is CASSLGGGRDTDTQYF.

The chain combines TRBV7-8 with TRBJ1-3; TRBD1 is a possible D gene (5 bases). CDR3 size: 16 residues. Germline V gene data show CDR1 as SGHVS and CDR2 as FQNEAQ. V shed 1 base and J shed 0 bases, with 10 bases lying between them. The CDR3 reads CASSLGGHVSGNTIYF. CDR3 coding DNA: TGTGCCAGCAGCTTAGGTGGACACGTCTCTGGAAACACCATATATTTT. Full variable domain (missing parts from reference TRBV7-8 and TRBJ1-3): GAGVSQSPRYKVAKRGQDVALRCDPISGHVSLFWYQQALGQGPEFLTYFQNEAQLDKSGLPSDRFFAERPEGSVSTLKIQRTQQEDSAVYLCASSLGGHVSGNTIYFGEGSWLTVV.

The chain recombines TRBV12-3 or TRBV12-4 with TRBJ1-1; D remains ambiguous. Trimming took off 7 bases at V and 6 bases at J, with 9 bases between the two ends. The CDR3 runs to 11 residues. The CDR3 loop is CASNGGPEAFF. The CDR3 region has the DNA TGTGCCAGCAACGGAGGTCCTGAAGCTTTCTTT.

This clone was counted between two and nine times. V usage is TRBV19 and J usage is TRBJ1-6; TRBD1 aligns across 8 bases. This CDR3 has 14 amino acids. Germline V gene sequence: CDR1 LNHDA, CDR2 SQIVND (reference sequence). The trim removed 5 bases at V and 10 bases at J, leaving 7 bases unmatched. CDR3 sequence reads: CASSYGQGNSPLHF. In nucleotides, the CDR3 is TGTGCCAGTAGTTACGGACAGGGAAACTCACCCCTCCACTTT.

This clone was counted only a few times. CDR3 bases: TGTGCCAGCAGCTTAGCGGATTTAAAGAGGGCTAATGAAAAACTGTTTTTT. Its translation: CASSLADLKRANEKLFF. The rearrangement joins TRBV13 to TRBJ1-4; no clear D gene. Germline V gene data show CDR1 as PRHDT and CDR2 as FYEKMQ (reference sequence). CDR3 length: 17 amino acids. V lost 1 base and J lost 3, with 15 bases in between. Using reference TRBV13 and TRBJ1-4 for the parts outside the CDR3, the full variable domain is AAGVIQSPRHLIKEKRETATLKCYPIPRHDTVYWYQQGPGQDPQFLISFYEKMQSDKGSIPDRFSAQQFSDYHSELNMSSLELGDSALYFCASSLADLKRANEKLFFGSGTQLSVL.

V is TRBV4-3 and J is TRBJ1-1; D is unclear. The V gene's germline CDR1 is LGHNA and CDR2 YSLEER. Trimming pared 0 bases from V and 4 bases from J, leaving 9 bases between. The CDR3 is 14 amino acids. The CDR3 DNA follows: TGCGCCAGCAGCCAAGAAACGACTGCCACTGAAGCTTTCTTT. Its protein product is CASSQETTATEAFF.

J is TRBJ2-7 and V is TRBV19; possibly TRBD2 for D (5 bases). Trimming removed 2 bases at V and 1 base at J, with 12 bases between. Looked up from germline, CDR1 is LNHDA and CDR2 is SQIVND (reference sequence). CDR3 length: 15 amino acids. The CDR3 reads CASSIRAGKSYEQYF. Written as DNA, the CDR3 is TGTGCCAGTAGTATAAGGGCGGGTAAATCCTACGAGCAGTACTTC.